This TCR beta chain was identified during a study of OX40 agonist ivuxolimab in advanced cancers. Clones were read by immunoSEQ multiplex PCR, and TCRdb kept only the in-frame ones, dropping some. Of 40,000 to 45,000 clones listed, around nine tenths are singletons. The sequence came from an adult with an advanced solid tumor such as melanoma, head and neck, liver or kidney cancer. The input for sequencing was CD4+ or CD8+ T cells sorted from blood, taken in a trial of the OX40 agonist ivuxolimab.

CDR3 DNA sequence: TGTGCCAGCTCACAAATAAGCACAGATACGCAGTATTTT. Translation: CASSQISTDTQYF. V and J are TRBV18 and TRBJ2-3; no reliable D call. Germline V gene lookup returns CDR1 KGHSH and CDR2 LQKENI. CDR3 length: 13 amino acids. Trimming cost V 4 bases and J 0 bases, with 5 bases left between them.